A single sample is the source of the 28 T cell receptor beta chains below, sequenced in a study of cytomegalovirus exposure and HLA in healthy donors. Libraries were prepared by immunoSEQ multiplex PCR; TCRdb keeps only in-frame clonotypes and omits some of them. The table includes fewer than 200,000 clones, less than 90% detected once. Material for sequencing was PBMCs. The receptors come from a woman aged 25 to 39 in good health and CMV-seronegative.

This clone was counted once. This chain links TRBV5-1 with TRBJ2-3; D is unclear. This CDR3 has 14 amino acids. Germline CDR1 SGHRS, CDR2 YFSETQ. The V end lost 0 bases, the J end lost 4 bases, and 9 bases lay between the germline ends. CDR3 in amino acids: CASSLARAADTQYF. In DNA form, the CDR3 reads TGCGCCAGCAGCTTGGCTCGGGCGGCAGATACGCAGTATTTT.

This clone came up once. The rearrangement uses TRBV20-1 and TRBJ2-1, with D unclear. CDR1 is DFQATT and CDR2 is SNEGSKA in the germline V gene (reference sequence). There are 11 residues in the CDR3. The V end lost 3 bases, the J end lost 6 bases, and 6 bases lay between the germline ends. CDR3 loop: CSASPVNEQFF. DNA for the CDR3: TGCAGTGCTAGTCCGGTCAATGAGCAGTTCTTC.

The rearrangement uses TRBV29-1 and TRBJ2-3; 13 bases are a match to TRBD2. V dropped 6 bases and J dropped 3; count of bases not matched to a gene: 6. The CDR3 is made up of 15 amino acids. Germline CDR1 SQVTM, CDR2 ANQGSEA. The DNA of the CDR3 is TGCAGCGTAAAATGGACTAGCGGGGGAACAGATACGCAGTATTTT. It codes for CSVKWTSGGTDTQYF.

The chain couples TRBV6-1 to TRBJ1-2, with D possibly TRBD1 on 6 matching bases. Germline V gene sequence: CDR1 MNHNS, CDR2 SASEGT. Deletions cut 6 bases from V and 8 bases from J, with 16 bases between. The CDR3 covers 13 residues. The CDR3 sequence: CASSNNRAGGYTF. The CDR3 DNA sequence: TGTGCCAGCAGCAATAACAGGGCAGGCGGCTACACCTTC.

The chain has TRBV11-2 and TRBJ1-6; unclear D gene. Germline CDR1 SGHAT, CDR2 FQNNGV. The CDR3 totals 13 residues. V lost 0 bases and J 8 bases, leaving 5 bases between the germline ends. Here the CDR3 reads CASSLDHYSPLHF. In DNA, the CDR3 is TGTGCCAGCAGCTTAGATCACTATTCACCCCTCCACTTT. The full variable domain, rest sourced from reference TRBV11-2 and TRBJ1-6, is EAGVAQSPRYKIIEKRQSVAFWCNPISGHATLYWYQQILGQGPKLLIQFQNNGVVDDSQLPKDRFSAERLKGVDSTLKIQPAKLEDSAVYLCASSLDHYSPLHFGNGTRLTVT.

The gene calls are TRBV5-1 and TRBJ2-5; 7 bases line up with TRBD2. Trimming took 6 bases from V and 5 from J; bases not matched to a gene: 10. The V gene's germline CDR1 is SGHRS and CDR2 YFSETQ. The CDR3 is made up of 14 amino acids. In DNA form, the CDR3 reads TGCGCCAGCATGGTGGGAGGGCGGGTCGAGACCCAGTACTTC. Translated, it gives CASMVGGRVETQYF.

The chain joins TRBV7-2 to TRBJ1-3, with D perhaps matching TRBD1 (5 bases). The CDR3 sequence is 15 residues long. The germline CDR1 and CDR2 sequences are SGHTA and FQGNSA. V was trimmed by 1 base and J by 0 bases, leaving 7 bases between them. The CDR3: CASSLGQSSGNTIYF. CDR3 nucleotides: TGTGCCAGCAGCTTAGGACAGAGCTCTGGAAACACCATATATTTT.

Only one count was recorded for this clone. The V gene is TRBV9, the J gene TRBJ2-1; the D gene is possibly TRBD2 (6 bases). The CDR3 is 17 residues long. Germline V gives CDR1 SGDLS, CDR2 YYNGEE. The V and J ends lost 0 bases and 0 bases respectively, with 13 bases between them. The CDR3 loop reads CASSVGLGLPSYNEQFF. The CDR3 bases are TGTGCCAGCAGCGTAGGGCTGGGACTCCCCTCCTACAATGAGCAGTTCTTC.

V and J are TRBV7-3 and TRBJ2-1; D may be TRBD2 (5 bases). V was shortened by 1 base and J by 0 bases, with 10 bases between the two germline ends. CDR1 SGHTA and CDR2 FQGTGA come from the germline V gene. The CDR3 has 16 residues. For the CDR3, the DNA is TGTGCCAGCAGCTTAAAGGAGGAGAGCTCCTACAATGAGCAGTTCTTC. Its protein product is CASSLKEESSYNEQFF.

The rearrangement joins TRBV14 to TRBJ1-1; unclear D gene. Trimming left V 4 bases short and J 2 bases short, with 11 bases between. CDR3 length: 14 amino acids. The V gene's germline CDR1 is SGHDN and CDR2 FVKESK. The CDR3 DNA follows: TGTGCCAGCAGCCGAGAGATGGGAAACACTGAAGCTTTCTTT. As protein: CASSREMGNTEAFF.

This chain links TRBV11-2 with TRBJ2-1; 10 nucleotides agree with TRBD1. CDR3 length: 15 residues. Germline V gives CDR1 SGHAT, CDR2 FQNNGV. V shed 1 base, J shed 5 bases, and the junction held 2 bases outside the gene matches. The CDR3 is CASSLAGTGDNEQFF. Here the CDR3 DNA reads TGTGCCAGCAGCTTAGCCGGGACAGGGGACAATGAGCAGTTCTTC.

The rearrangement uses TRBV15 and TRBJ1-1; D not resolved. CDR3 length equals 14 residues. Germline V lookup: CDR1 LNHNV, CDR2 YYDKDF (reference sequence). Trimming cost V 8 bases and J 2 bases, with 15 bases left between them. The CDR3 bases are TGTGCCACCGGGAGACCGATTGGAAACACTGAAGCTTTCTTT. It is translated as CATGRPIGNTEAFF.

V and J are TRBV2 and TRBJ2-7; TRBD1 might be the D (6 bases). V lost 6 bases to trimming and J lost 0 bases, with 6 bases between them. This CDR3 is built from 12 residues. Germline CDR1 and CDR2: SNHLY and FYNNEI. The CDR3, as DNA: TGTGCCAGCAGGGACAGCTCCTACGAGCAGTACTTC. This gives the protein CASRDSSYEQYF.

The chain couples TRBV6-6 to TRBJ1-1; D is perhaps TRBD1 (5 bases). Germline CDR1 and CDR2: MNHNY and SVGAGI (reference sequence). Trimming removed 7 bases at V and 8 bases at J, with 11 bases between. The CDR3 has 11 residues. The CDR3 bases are TGTGCCAGCATGTTGAGGGGCGAAGCTTTCTTT. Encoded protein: CASMLRGEAFF.

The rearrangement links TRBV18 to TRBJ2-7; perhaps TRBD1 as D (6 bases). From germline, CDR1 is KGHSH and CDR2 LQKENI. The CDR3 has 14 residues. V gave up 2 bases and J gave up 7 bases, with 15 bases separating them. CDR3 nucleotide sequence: TGTGCCAGCTCACCATCGCAGGGGCTGGGGGAGCAGTACTTC. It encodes CASSPSQGLGEQYF.

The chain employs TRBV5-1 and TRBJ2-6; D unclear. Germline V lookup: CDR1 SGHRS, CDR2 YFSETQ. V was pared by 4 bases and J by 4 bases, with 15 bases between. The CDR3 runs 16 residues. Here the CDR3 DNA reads TGCGCCAGCAGCATCGGACGGACCGAAGGGGCCAACGTCCTGACTTTC. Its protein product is CASSIGRTEGANVLTF.

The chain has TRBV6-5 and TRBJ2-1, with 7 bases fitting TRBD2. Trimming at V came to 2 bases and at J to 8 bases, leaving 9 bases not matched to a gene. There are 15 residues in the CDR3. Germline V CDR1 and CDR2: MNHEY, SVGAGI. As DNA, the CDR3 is TGTGCCAGCAGTTACGTGGGAGGGCGACGGGATGAGCAGTTCTTC. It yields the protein CASSYVGGRRDEQFF.

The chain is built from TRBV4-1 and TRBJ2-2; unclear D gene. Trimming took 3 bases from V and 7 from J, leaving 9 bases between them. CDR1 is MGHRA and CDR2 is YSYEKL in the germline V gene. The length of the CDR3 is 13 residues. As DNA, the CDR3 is TGCGCCAGCAGCCAGTGGGTTGACGGGGAGCTGTTTTTT. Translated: CASSQWVDGELFF.

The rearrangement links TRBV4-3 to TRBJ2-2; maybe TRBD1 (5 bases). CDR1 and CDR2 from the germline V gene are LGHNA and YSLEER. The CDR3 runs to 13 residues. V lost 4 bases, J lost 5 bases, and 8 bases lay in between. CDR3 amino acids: CASSRTGTGELFF. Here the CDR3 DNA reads TGCGCCAGCAGCCGAACAGGTACCGGGGAGCTGTTTTTT.

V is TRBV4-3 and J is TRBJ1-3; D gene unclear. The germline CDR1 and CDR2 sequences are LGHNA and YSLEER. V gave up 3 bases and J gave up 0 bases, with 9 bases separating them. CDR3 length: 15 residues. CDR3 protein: CASSQTGRSGNTIYF. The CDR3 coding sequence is TGCGCCAGCAGCCAGACCGGGCGCTCTGGAAACACCATATATTTT.

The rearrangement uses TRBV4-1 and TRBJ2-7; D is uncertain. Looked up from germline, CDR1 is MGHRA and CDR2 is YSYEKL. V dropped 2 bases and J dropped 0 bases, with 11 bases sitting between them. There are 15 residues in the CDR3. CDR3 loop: CASSQKRTASYEQYF. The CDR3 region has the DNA TGCGCCAGCAGCCAAAAAAGGACGGCCTCCTACGAGCAGTACTTC.

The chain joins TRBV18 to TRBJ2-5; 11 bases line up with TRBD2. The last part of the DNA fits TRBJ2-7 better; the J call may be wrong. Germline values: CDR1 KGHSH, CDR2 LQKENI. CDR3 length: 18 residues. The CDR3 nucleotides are TGTGCCAGCTCAGCCATCACCCTACTAGCGGGGGTCTACTACGAGCAGTACTTC. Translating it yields CASSAITLLAGVYYEQYF.

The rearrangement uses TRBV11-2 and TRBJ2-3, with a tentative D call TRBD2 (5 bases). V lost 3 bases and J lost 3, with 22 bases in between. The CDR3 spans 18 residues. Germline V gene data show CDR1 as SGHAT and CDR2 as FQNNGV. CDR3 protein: CASSFPLIPGLDTDTQYF. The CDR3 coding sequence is TGTGCCAGCAGCTTCCCCCTTATACCGGGATTAGATACAGATACGCAGTATTTT.

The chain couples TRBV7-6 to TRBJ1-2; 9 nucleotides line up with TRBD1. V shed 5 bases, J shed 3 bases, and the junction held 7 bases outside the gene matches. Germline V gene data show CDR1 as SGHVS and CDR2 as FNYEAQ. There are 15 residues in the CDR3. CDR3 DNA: TGTGCCAGCAGCCCAGGGACAGGGAATGACTATGGCTACACCTTC. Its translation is CASSPGTGNDYGYTF.

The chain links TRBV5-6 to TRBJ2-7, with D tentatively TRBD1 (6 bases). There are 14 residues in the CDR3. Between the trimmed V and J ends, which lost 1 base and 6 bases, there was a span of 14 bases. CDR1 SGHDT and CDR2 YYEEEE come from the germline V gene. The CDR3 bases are TGTGCCAGCAGCTTGAACAGGGCAATCTCCGAGCAGTACTTC. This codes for CASSLNRAISEQYF.

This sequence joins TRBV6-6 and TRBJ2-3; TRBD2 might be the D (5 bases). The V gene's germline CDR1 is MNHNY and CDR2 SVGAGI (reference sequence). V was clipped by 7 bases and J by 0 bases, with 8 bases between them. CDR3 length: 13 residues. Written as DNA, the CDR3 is TGTGCCAGCACCCGGACTAGCACAGATACGCAGTATTTT. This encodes CASTRTSTDTQYF.

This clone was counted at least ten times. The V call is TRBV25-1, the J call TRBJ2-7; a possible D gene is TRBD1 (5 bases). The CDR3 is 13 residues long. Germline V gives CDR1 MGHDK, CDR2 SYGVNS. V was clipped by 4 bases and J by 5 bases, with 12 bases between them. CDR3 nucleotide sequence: TGTGCCAGCAGTGCTGCAGGGTCTCACGAGCAGTACTTC. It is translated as CASSAAGSHEQYF.

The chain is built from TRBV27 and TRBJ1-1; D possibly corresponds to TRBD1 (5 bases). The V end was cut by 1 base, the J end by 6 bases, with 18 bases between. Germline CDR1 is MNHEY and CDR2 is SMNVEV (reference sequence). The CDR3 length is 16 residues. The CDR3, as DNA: TGTGCCAGCAGTTTATACCCAGGGTACCTGGAATCTGAAGCTTTCTTT. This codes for CASSLYPGYLESEAFF.